The T cell receptor beta chain under discussion was sequenced for a study of tumor-infiltrating lymphocytes in primary liver carcinoma. Joint extraction of RNA and DNA used roughly 20-33 mg of bulk tissue that was unsorted. The study sampled five separate regions from each tumor. With 400 to 550 ng total RNA as template and a constant-region primer, TCR beta cDNA was made. Researchers made the TCR beta libraries by running three nested multiplex PCR rounds with slightly modified ARM-PCR. Rounds one and two of PCR, each of roughly 10 cycles, were primed with TRBV1-TRBV30 forward primers and a C-beta reverse primer. Via MiXCR, TCRdb re-called the multiplex PCR reads, giving one row per CDR3 protein. The sample consists of some 110,000 distinct CDR3 sequences, under 65% of them appearing once. The CDR3 spans 16 residues. Germline CDR1 and CDR2: SGHRS and YFSETQ. Trimming cost V 0 bases and J 4 bases, with 17 bases left between them.

The sample taken for sequencing was liver tumor tissue from sampling region 3. The subset is: tumor region T3, left-lateral pole. The V call is TRBV5-1, the J call TRBJ2-7, with a possible D match to TRBD1 (6 bases). This clonotype originated in a woman aged 60-70 years with primary liver carcinoma and hepatitis B virus infection. Here the CDR3 reads CASSLGTGPEWYEQYF. The CDR3 DNA is TGCGCCAGCAGCTTGGGAACAGGGCCGGAATGGTACGAGCAGTACTTC.